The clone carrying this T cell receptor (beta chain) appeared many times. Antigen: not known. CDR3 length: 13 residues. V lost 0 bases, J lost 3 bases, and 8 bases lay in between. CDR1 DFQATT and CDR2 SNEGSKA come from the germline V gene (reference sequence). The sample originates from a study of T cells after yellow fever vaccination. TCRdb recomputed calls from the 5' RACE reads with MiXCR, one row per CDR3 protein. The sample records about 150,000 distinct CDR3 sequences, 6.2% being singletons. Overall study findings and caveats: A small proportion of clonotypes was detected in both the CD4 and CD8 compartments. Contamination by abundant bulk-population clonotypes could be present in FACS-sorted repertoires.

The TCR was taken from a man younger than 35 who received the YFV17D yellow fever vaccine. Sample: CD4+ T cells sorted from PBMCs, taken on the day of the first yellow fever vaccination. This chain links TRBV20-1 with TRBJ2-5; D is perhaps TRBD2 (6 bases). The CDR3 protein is CSAREAGKETQYF. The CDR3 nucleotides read TGCAGTGCTAGAGAGGCGGGGAAAGAGACCCAGTACTTC.